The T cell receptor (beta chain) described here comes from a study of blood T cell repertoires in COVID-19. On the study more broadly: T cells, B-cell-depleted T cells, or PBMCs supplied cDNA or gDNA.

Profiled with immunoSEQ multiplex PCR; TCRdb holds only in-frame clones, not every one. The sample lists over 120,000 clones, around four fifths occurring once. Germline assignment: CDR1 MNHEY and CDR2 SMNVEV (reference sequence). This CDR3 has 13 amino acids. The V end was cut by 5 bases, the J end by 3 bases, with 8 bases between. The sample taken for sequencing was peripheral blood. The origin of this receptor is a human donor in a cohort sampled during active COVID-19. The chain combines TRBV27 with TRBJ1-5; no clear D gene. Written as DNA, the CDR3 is TGTGCCAGCAGTCCCCAGTACAATCAGCCCCAGCATTTT. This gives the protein CASSPQYNQPQHF.